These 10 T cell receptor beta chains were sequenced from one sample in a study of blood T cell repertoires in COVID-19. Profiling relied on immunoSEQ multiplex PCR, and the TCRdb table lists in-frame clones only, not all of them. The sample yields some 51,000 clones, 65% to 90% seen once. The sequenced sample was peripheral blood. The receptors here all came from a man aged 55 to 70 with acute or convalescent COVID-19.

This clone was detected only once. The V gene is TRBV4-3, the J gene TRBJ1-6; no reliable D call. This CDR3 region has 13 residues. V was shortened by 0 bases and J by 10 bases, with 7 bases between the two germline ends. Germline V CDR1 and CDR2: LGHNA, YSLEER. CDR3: CASSQDLRSPLHF. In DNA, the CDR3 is TGCGCCAGCAGCCAAGATTTGAGATCACCCCTCCACTTT.

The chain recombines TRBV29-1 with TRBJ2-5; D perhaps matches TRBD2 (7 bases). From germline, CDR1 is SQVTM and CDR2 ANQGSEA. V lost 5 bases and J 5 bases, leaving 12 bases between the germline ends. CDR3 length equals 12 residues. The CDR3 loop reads CSVRGGAETQYF. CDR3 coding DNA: TGCAGCGTTCGTGGGGGGGCCGAGACCCAGTACTTC.

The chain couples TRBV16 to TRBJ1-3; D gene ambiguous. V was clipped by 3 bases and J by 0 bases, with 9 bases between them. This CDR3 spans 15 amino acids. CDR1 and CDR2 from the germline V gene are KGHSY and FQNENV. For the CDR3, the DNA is TGTGCCAGCAGCCAGAGGACTGGCTCTGGAAACACCATATATTTT. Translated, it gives CASSQRTGSGNTIYF.

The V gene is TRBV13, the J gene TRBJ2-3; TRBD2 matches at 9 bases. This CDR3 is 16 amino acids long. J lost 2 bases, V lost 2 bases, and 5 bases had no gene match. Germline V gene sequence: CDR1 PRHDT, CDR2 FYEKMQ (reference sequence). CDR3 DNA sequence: TGTGCCAGCAGCTTACGGCGGGAGGGGGACACAGATACGCAGTATTTT. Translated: CASSLRREGDTDTQYF.

The CDR3 reads CASSYEGAGGSDTQYF. CDR3 in DNA: TGTGCCAGCAGTTACGAGGGGGCCGGCGGGTCAGATACGCAGTATTTT. The chain joins TRBV6-5 to TRBJ2-3; 7 bases are a match to TRBD1. The CDR3 covers 16 residues. V gave up 2 bases and J gave up 4 bases; unmatched junction bases: 9. Germline V gene sequence: CDR1 MNHEY, CDR2 SVGAGI.

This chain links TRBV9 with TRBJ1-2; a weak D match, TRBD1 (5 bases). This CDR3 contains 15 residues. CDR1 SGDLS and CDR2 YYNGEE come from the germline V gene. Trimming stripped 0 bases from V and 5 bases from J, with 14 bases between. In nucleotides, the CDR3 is TGTGCCAGCAGCGTAGACACAGCGGGACTTTATGGCTACACCTTC. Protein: CASSVDTAGLYGYTF.

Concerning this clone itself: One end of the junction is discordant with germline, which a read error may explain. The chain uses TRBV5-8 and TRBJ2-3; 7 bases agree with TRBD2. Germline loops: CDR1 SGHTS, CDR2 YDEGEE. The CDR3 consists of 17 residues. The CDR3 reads CASSSAQGLDFTYTQYF. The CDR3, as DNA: TGTGCCAGCAGCTCGGCCCAAGGACTAGATTTCACATATACGCAGTATTTT. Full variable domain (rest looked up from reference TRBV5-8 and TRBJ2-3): EAGVTQSPTHLIKTRGQQATLRCSPISGHTSVYWYQQALGLGLQFLLWYDEGEERNRGNFPPRFSGRQFPNYSSELNVNALELEDSALYLCASSSAQGLDFTYTQYFGPGTRLTVL.

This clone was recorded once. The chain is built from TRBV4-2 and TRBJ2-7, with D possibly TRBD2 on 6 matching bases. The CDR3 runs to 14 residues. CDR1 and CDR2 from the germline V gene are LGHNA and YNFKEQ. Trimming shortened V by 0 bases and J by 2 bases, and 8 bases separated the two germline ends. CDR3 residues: CASSQDWGAYEQYF. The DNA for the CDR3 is TGTGCCAGCAGCCAAGATTGGGGGGCCTACGAGCAGTACTTC.

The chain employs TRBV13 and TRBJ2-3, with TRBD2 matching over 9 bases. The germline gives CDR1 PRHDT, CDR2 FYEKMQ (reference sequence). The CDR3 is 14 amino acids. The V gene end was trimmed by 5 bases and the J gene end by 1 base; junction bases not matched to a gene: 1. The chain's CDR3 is CASSVAGGTDTQYF. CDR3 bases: TGTGCCAGCAGCGTAGCGGGGGGCACAGATACGCAGTATTTT.

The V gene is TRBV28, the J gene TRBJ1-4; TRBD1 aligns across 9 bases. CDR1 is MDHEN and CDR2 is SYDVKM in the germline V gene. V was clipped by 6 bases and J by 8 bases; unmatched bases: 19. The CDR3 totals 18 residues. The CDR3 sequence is CASSSLLWGTGKEEKLFF. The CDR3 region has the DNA TGTGCCAGCAGCTCACTTTTATGGGGGACAGGGAAAGAGGAAAAACTGTTTTTT.